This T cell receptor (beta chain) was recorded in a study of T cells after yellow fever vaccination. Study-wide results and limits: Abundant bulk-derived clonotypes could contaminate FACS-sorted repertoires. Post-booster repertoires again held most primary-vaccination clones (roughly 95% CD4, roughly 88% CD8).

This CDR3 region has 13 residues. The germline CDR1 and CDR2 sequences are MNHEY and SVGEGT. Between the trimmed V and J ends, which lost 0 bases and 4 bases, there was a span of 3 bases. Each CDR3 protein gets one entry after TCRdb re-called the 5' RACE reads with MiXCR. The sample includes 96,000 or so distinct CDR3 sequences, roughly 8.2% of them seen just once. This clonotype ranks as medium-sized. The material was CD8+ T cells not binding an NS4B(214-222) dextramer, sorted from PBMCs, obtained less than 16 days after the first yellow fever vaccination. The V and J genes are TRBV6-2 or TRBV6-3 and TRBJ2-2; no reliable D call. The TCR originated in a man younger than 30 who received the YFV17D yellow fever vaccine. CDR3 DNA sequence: TGTGCCAGCAGTTACTCGACCACCGGGGAGCTGTTTTTT. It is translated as CASSYSTTGELFF.